These T cell receptor beta chains were read from a single sample in a study of T-cell reconstitution after alpha-beta-depleted transplantation in children. From the PCR reads, TCRdb called clonotypes with MiXCR, one entry per CDR3 protein. The table includes about 190,000 distinct CDR3 sequences, roughly 7.5% detected once. The sample consisted of PBMCs from the stem cell graft donor, taken from the stem cell graft. The receptors originated from a human donor who donated a stem cell graft to a child with Wiskott-Aldrich syndrome. Both conserved end residues are part of each CDR3. D genes are given only for firm matches. Size tells how often a clone was seen (once, few, many) or the class of an expanded clone, and some rows leave it out.

TRBV30	TRBJ2-1	few	NA	TGTGCCTGGAGAGGGACCGTCACTTACAATGAGCAGTTCTTC	CAWRGTVTYNEQFF
TRBV6-5	TRBJ1-5	many	TRBD1	TGTGCCAGCAGTTACTCGAGTGTGCAGGGGGTCTGGGGTCAGCCCCAGCATTTT	CASSYSSVQGVWGQPQHF
TRBV4-2	TRBJ1-1	few	NA	TGTGCCAGCAGCCAAGAAGCAGAGTATAACACTGAAGCTTTCTTT	CASSQEAEYNTEAFF
TRBV6-1	TRBJ2-2	many	NA	TGTGCCAGCATGTGGGAGAGGTACACCGGGGAGCTGTTTTTT	CASMWERYTGELFF
TRBV4-1	TRBJ1-4	NA	NA	TGCGCCAGCAGCCAAGAAGTGTCTCAAACTAATGAAAAACTGTTTTTT	CASSQEVSQTNEKLFF
TRBV12-3/TRBV12-4	TRBJ1-2	many	TRBD1	TGTGCCAGCAGTTTGAGGGGGCACTATGGCTACACCTTC	CASSLRGHYGYTF
TRBV7-6	TRBJ2-1	many	TRBD2	TGTGCCAGCAGCTTAGTAGCGGGAGTGGACAATGAGCAGTTCTTC	CASSLVAGVDNEQFF
TRBV25-1	TRBJ2-1	many	NA	TGTGCCAGCAGTGTTGGCCTATTATGGTTCTTC	CASSVGLLWFF
TRBV6-5	TRBJ1-5	many	TRBD1	TGTGCCAGCAGCACCGTTGGGACAGGGGGCGGTCAGCCCCAGCATTTT	CASSTVGTGGGQPQHF
TRBV6-6	TRBJ1-4	many	NA	TGTGCCAGCAGAACGAGGGCCGATGAAAAACTGTTTTTT	CASRTRADEKLFF
TRBV3-1	TRBJ2-7	many	TRBD1	TGTGCCAGCAGCCAATGGGACAGCCCCTACGAGCAGTACTTC	CASSQWDSPYEQYF
TRBV9	TRBJ1-1	many	TRBD1	TGTGCCAGCAGCGGGGAGGACAGGGTCTTT	CASSGEDRVF
TRBV13	TRBJ2-1	many	NA	TGTGCCAGCAGCTTAGAACCAGGGGACTACAATGAGCAGTTCTTC	CASSLEPGDYNEQFF
TRBV12-3/TRBV12-4	TRBJ1-3	many	NA	TGTGCCAGCAGTTTAGGGTTAGGGGGTTCTGGAAACACCATATATTTT	CASSLGLGGSGNTIYF